These 21 T cell receptor beta chains came from one sample sequenced in a study of long-term antiretroviral therapy in people with HIV. The assay, immunoSEQ v3.0, was run at survey level. Assay: immunoSEQ multiplex PCR; the TCRdb copy retains only in-frame clones and omits some. Here the sample spans over 15,000 clones, roughly nine tenths being singletons. Specimen: unsorted PBMCs, collected 3 years after starting antiretroviral therapy. These receptors all come from a man aged 50 or older with HIV.

The chain couples TRBV10-1 to TRBJ2-3; perhaps TRBD1 as D (5 bases). In germline, CDR1 is WNHNN, CDR2 SYGVQD (reference sequence). V lost 0 bases and J 11 bases, leaving 12 bases between the germline ends. The CDR3 has 13 amino acids. The CDR3 sequence: CASSESGLTEQYF. The CDR3 bases are TGCGCCAGCAGTGAGTCGGGGCTTACGGAGCAGTATTTT.

J is TRBJ2-7 and V is TRBV19, with D perhaps assigned TRBD1 or TRBD2 (5 bases each). Germline assignment: CDR1 LNHDA and CDR2 SQIVND (reference sequence). The CDR3 consists of 13 residues. V was pared by 5 bases and J by 4 bases, with 12 bases between. CDR3 bases: TGTGCCAGTAGTGCCGGGACCCCATACGAGCAGTACTTC. It encodes CASSAGTPYEQYF.

The chain couples TRBV18 to TRBJ2-2; D remains unclear. V dropped 5 bases and J dropped 10 bases, with 11 bases sitting between them. This CDR3 spans 12 amino acids. Germline V gene sequence: CDR1 KGHSH, CDR2 LQKENI. The DNA of the CDR3 is TGTGCCAGCTCATCCGGACCCGCGGAGCTGTTTTTT. Translating it yields CASSSGPAELFF. The whole variable domain, remainder taken from reference TRBV18 and TRBJ2-2, is NAGVMQNPRHLVRRRGQEARLRCSPMKGHSHVYWYRQLPEEGLKFMVYLQKENIIDESGMPKERFSAEFPKEGPSILRIQQVVRGDSAAYFCASSSGPAELFFGEGSRLTVL.

A few counts support this clone. The chain links TRBV7-9 to TRBJ1-1; D is unresolved. The CDR3 contains 12 residues. The ends were cut back, 5 bases at V and 1 base at J, with 5 bases in the middle. Germline V gives CDR1 SEHNR, CDR2 FQNEAQ (reference sequence). The CDR3 nucleotides are TGTGCCAGCAGCCTGCAGAACACTGAAGCTTTCTTT. Amino acid sequence: CASSLQNTEAFF. Variable domain in full (rest from reference TRBV7-9 and TRBJ1-1): DTGVSQNPRHKITKRGQNVTFRCDPISEHNRLYWYRQTLGQGPEFLTYFQNEAQLEKSRLLSDRFSAERPKGSFSTLEIQRTEQGDSAMYLCASSLQNTEAFFGQGTRLTVV.

The rearrangement links TRBV9 to TRBJ2-2; D gene uncertain. CDR3 length: 13 amino acids. Germline V gene data show CDR1 as SGDLS and CDR2 as YYNGEE. V lost 3 bases to trimming and J lost 2 bases, with 5 bases between them. The CDR3 loop is CASSDRNTGELFF. The CDR3 bases are TGTGCCAGCAGCGACAGAAACACCGGGGAGCTGTTTTTT.

The count of this clone is one. V is TRBV19 and J is TRBJ2-6; D is unresolved. Trimming left V 2 bases short and J 0 bases short, with 2 bases between. This CDR3 region has 14 residues. CDR1 LNHDA and CDR2 SQIVND come from the germline V gene (reference sequence). For the CDR3, the DNA is TGTGCCAGTAGTATAAACTCTGGGGCCAACGTCCTGACTTTC. Translation: CASSINSGANVLTF. Combining the CDR3 with reference TRBV19 and TRBJ2-6 gives the whole variable domain DGGITQSPKYLFRKEGQNVTLSCEQNLNHDAMYWYRQDPGQGLRLIYYSQIVNDFQKGDIAEGYSVSREKKESFPLTVTSAQKNPTAFYLCASSINSGANVLTFGAGSRLTVL.

This clone was recorded only once. The DNA of the CDR3 is TGTGCCAGCAGTGGGACAGGTGGTAATCAGCCCCAGCATTTT. Translating gives CASSGTGGNQPQHF. V is TRBV2 and J is TRBJ1-5; TRBD1 aligns across 7 bases. Germline V gene sequence: CDR1 SNHLY, CDR2 FYNNEI. V lost 4 bases and J lost 4; bases outside the gene matches: 4. This CDR3 has 14 amino acids.

This chain uses TRBV5-5 with TRBJ2-3; D possibly corresponds to TRBD1 (6 bases). V was trimmed by 0 bases and J by 3 bases, leaving 11 bases between them. This CDR3 contains 15 residues. The V gene's germline CDR1 is SGHKS and CDR2 YYEKEE (reference sequence). Here the CDR3 reads CASSLGQADTDTQYF. The DNA for the CDR3 is TGTGCCAGCAGCTTGGGACAGGCCGATACAGATACGCAGTATTTT.

The chain combines TRBV11-2 with TRBJ1-6; 8 positions match TRBD1. The length of the CDR3 is 15 residues. V trimming: 5 bases; J trimming: 7 bases; junction bases outside the gene matches: 7. Per the germline V gene, CDR1 is SGHAT and CDR2 is FQNNGV. DNA for the CDR3: TGTGCCAGCAGCACCGGGGACAGGACGAATTCACCCCTCCACTTT. It codes for CASSTGDRTNSPLHF.

The DNA for the CDR3 is TGCGCCAGCAGCTTGGAGACTAGCACAGATACGCAGTATTTT. Residues: CASSLETSTDTQYF. This sequence joins TRBV5-1 and TRBJ2-3, with D uncertain. There are 14 residues in the CDR3. Trimming stripped 0 bases from V and 0 bases from J, with 5 bases between. CDR1 and CDR2 (germline): SGHRS, YFSETQ.

The chain uses TRBV28 and TRBJ2-7; D not resolved. V was shortened by 2 bases and J by 3 bases, with 11 bases between the two germline ends. CDR3 length: 14 residues. The germline V gene encodes CDR1 MDHEN and CDR2 SYDVKM. The CDR3 nucleotides read TGTGCCAGCAGTTTAGGTACAAAGGTCTACGAGCAGTACTTC. Its protein product is CASSLGTKVYEQYF.

This clone was seen just once. The chain carries TRBV5-1 and TRBJ2-2; D is unclear. The germline CDR1 and CDR2 sequences are SGHRS and YFSETQ. Trimming left V 4 bases short and J 2 bases short, with 9 bases between. The CDR3 length is 14 residues. CDR3 amino acids: CASSPDINTGELFF. CDR3 in DNA: TGCGCCAGCAGCCCCGACATAAACACCGGGGAGCTGTTTTTT. Based on the CDR3 plus reference TRBV5-1 and TRBJ2-2, the full variable domain is KAGVTQTPRYLIKTRGQQVTLSCSPISGHRSVSWYQQTPGQGLQFLFEYFSETQRNKGNFPGRFSGRQFSNSRSEMNVSTLELGDSALYLCASSPDINTGELFFGEGSRLTVL.

This rearrangement joins TRBV19 to TRBJ2-7, with TRBD2 as a possible D gene (6 bases). V gave up 7 bases and J gave up 0 bases, with 16 bases separating them. The CDR3 spans 15 residues. Per germline, CDR1 LNHDA and CDR2 SQIVND (reference sequence). As DNA, the CDR3 is TGTGCCAGTAAGGAGGCGGGGTCCAGCTCCTACGAGCAGTACTTC. Translated: CASKEAGSSSYEQYF.

The J gene is TRBJ2-1, the V gene TRBV27; TRBD1 is a possible D gene (6 bases). Trimming took 3 bases from V and 9 from J, leaving 15 bases between them. This CDR3 region has 14 residues. Germline loops: CDR1 MNHEY, CDR2 SMNVEV (reference sequence). The CDR3 here is CASSFRDTKTEQFF. DNA of the CDR3: TGTGCCAGCAGTTTCCGGGACACAAAGACTGAGCAGTTCTTC.

The chain uses TRBV5-6 and TRBJ1-1; tentative D call: TRBD1 (5 bases). The V end lost 4 bases, the J end lost 8 bases, and 15 bases lay between the germline ends. The CDR3 totals 13 residues. Germline CDR1 is SGHDT and CDR2 is YYEEEE. The CDR3 sequence: CASSRRGGREAFF. CDR3 nucleotide sequence: TGTGCCAGCAGCCGGCGCGGGGGGAGGGAAGCTTTCTTT.

The genes are TRBV19 and TRBJ2-7, with D perhaps TRBD2 (5 bases). Germline V gene sequence: CDR1 LNHDA, CDR2 SQIVND (reference sequence). The CDR3 length is 13 residues. Trimming pared 3 bases from V and 7 bases from J, leaving 13 bases between. CDR3 in amino acids: CASSIIAGREQYF. The CDR3 DNA reads TGTGCCAGTAGTATTATTGCGGGCAGGGAGCAGTACTTC.

The chain links TRBV2 to TRBJ2-4; 8 nucleotides align to TRBD2. Germline-derived CDR1 and CDR2 are SNHLY and FYNNEI. This CDR3 region has 16 residues. V was pared by 1 base and J by 1 base, with 3 bases of the junction left unmatched. CDR3 amino acids: CASSEGSGEAKNIQYF. For the CDR3, the DNA is TGTGCCAGCAGTGAAGGTAGCGGGGAGGCCAAAAACATTCAGTACTTC.

The rearrangement uses TRBV6-9 and TRBJ2-7; D not resolved. CDR3 size: 15 residues. V was pared by 2 bases and J by 3 bases, with 14 bases between. Germline loops: CDR1 MNHGY, CDR2 SVAAGI. CDR3 nucleotide sequence: TGTGCCAGCAGTTATCACCCGAACCAAGTCTACGAGCAGTACTTC. This codes for CASSYHPNQVYEQYF.

This clone came up once. The chain combines TRBV9 with TRBJ2-7; D is possibly TRBD1 (6 bases). V lost 0 bases and J 4 bases, leaving 11 bases between the germline ends. The V gene's germline CDR1 is SGDLS and CDR2 YYNGEE. The length of the CDR3 is 14 residues. The DNA of the CDR3 is TGTGCCAGCAGCGTAGACCCAGGGGAATACGAGCAGTACTTC. It is translated as CASSVDPGEYEQYF.

The chain links TRBV4-3 to TRBJ2-3; no clear D gene. There are 15 residues in the CDR3. The germline gives CDR1 LGHNA, CDR2 YSLEER. V lost 0 bases to trimming and J lost 0 bases, with 7 bases between them. In DNA, the CDR3 is TGCGCCAGCAGCCAAGACACTATTAGCACAGATACGCAGTATTTT. Encoded protein: CASSQDTISTDTQYF.

The V and J genes are TRBV4-1 and TRBJ2-3; the match to TRBD2 covers 7 bases. Germline CDR1 reads MGHRA; CDR2 reads YSYEKL. Losses at the gene ends were 1 base for V and 0 bases for J; bases not matched to a gene: 4. The CDR3 sequence is 16 residues long. The CDR3 loop reads CASSQAGRESTDTQYF. CDR3 nucleotides: TGCGCCAGCAGCCAAGCAGGGCGGGAGAGCACAGATACGCAGTATTTT.